The text below deals with one T cell receptor beta chain. Noted time point: pre-treatment baseline. Apart from a couple of fast progressors, RECIST 1.1 response was judged 12 weeks post-infusion. The V and J ends lost 6 bases and 0 bases, in that order; junction bases with no gene match: 4. The CDR3 covers 16 residues. Germline V gene data show CDR1 as KGHSH and CDR2 as LQKENI. Produced via immunoSEQ multiplex PCR; TCRdb's table is partial and in-frame only. The data show approximately 23,000 clones, approximately 89% seen once. These data are taken from a study of blood T cell dynamics during melanoma immunotherapy.

The material sequenced was blood, taken from a patient treated with checkpoint blockade. This clonotype was obtained from a human donor with melanoma. J is TRBJ2-2 and V is TRBV18; 10 nucleotides align to TRBD2. The CDR3 here is CASSELAGANTGELFF. The CDR3 bases are TGTGCCAGCTCGGAGCTAGCGGGAGCGAACACCGGGGAGCTGTTTTTT.